This T cell receptor (beta chain) was recovered during a study of T cells after yellow fever vaccination. Conversion of TCR transcripts into cDNA relied on 5'RACE template switching, which added a universal primer site and UMIs. In TCRdb, the 5' RACE reads were re-called with MiXCR into one record per CDR3 protein. The sample shows more than 65,000 distinct CDR3 sequences, under 6.5% of them seen only once. Ten or more counts support this clonotype. Germline V CDR1 and CDR2: SGHTA, FQGNSA. Germline trimming cut 1 base from V and 5 bases from J; bases unmatched to any gene: 7. This CDR3 spans 15 amino acids.

The material sequenced was CD4+ T cells sorted from PBMCs, taken roughly 15 days after the first yellow fever vaccination. This clonotype was obtained from a man between 18 and 29 years old who received the YFV17D yellow fever vaccine. The rearrangement uses TRBV7-2 and TRBJ1-1; 7 bases are shared with TRBD1. The CDR3 region is CASSLGDSKRTEAFF. CDR3 DNA sequence: TGTGCCAGCAGCTTAGGGGACAGTAAGCGGACTGAAGCTTTCTTT.